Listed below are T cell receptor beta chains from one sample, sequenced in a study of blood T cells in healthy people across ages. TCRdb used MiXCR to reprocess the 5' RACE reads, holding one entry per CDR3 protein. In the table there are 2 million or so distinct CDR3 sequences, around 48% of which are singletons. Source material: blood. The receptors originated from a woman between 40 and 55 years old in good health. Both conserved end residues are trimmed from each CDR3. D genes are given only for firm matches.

cdr3_aa: ASSLEATDTQY
j_call: TRBJ2-3
d_call: -
v_call: TRBV5-5

cdr3_aa: ASSSTGLNEQF
j_call: TRBJ2-1
d_call: TRBD1
v_call: TRBV12-3/TRBV12-4

cdr3_aa: ASSLVPRANEKLF
j_call: TRBJ1-4
d_call: -
v_call: TRBV11-2

cdr3_aa: ASSESQGPYEQY
j_call: TRBJ2-7
d_call: -
v_call: TRBV2

cdr3_aa: ASSSGQAKAF
j_call: TRBJ1-1
d_call: TRBD1
v_call: TRBV5-1

cdr3_aa: ASSTLAPDRSPLH
j_call: TRBJ1-6
d_call: -
v_call: TRBV27

cdr3_aa: ASSLEGGMIGEKLF
j_call: TRBJ1-4
d_call: -
v_call: TRBV7-2

cdr3_aa: ASSLLTMTYEQY
j_call: -
d_call: -
v_call: TRBV5-1

cdr3_aa: SASRTSGGAYNEQF
j_call: TRBJ2-1
d_call: TRBD2
v_call: TRBV20-1

cdr3_aa: ASSLVRGSNYGYT
j_call: TRBJ1-2
d_call: -
v_call: TRBV28

cdr3_aa: ASRKHRGYGYT
j_call: TRBJ1-2
d_call: -
v_call: TRBV6-5

cdr3_aa: ASSPTSSINYGYT
j_call: TRBJ1-2
d_call: -
v_call: TRBV27

cdr3_aa: ASSFQQPGGMETQY
j_call: TRBJ2-5
d_call: TRBD1
v_call: TRBV28

cdr3_aa: ASSLGSGAQMTQY
j_call: TRBJ2-5
d_call: -
v_call: TRBV7-2

cdr3_aa: ASSQVSGAADTQY
j_call: TRBJ2-3
d_call: -
v_call: TRBV4-3

cdr3_aa: ASSRSVGGGPSTDTQY
j_call: TRBJ2-3
d_call: -
v_call: TRBV6-2/TRBV6-3

cdr3_aa: ASSVAAGEPYGYT
j_call: TRBJ1-2
d_call: -
v_call: TRBV9

cdr3_aa: AITSSGGAYNEQF
j_call: TRBJ2-1
d_call: TRBD2
v_call: TRBV10-3

cdr3_aa: ATSDSVEAGANVLT
j_call: TRBJ2-6
d_call: -
v_call: TRBV24-1

cdr3_aa: SARELQGAREKLF
j_call: TRBJ1-4
d_call: TRBD1
v_call: TRBV20-1

cdr3_aa: ASSLARTVSSYEQY
j_call: TRBJ2-7
d_call: -
v_call: TRBV7-2

cdr3_aa: SVDIGEETQY
j_call: TRBJ2-5
d_call: -
v_call: TRBV29-1

cdr3_aa: SAPRGTSNYGYT
j_call: TRBJ1-2
d_call: -
v_call: TRBV20-1

cdr3_aa: SARASGGLLTDTQY
j_call: TRBJ2-3
d_call: TRBD2
v_call: TRBV20-1

cdr3_aa: ASSWRLAGGPYADTQY
j_call: TRBJ2-3
d_call: TRBD2
v_call: TRBV5-6

cdr3_aa: ASSWATRDIDGYT
j_call: TRBJ1-2
d_call: -
v_call: TRBV7-2

cdr3_aa: SARDGARGLQPQH
j_call: TRBJ1-5
d_call: TRBD1
v_call: TRBV20-1

cdr3_aa: ASSWARGTDTQY
j_call: TRBJ2-3
d_call: -
v_call: TRBV7-2

cdr3_aa: AISDTGTDTQY
j_call: TRBJ2-3
d_call: -
v_call: TRBV10-3

cdr3_aa: ASSPPRRIAGPRETQY
j_call: TRBJ2-5
d_call: TRBD2
v_call: TRBV7-8

cdr3_aa: ASSTQRVLQGYGYT
j_call: TRBJ1-2
d_call: -
v_call: TRBV28

cdr3_aa: ASNSRGGLSQETQY
j_call: TRBJ2-5
d_call: -
v_call: TRBV12-3/TRBV12-4

cdr3_aa: ASSPGGPGSQPQH
j_call: TRBJ1-5
d_call: -
v_call: TRBV25-1

cdr3_aa: ASSDIRRVSYNEQF
j_call: TRBJ2-1
d_call: -
v_call: TRBV6-1

cdr3_aa: ASSQEPGALNTEAF
j_call: TRBJ1-1
d_call: -
v_call: TRBV4-1

cdr3_aa: ASSVTAYSSYNEQF
j_call: TRBJ2-1
d_call: -
v_call: TRBV9

cdr3_aa: ASSFFGGPNNEQF
j_call: TRBJ2-1
d_call: -
v_call: TRBV12-3/TRBV12-4

cdr3_aa: ASSFRDANYGYT
j_call: TRBJ1-2
d_call: -
v_call: TRBV6-5

cdr3_aa: ASSSRGRAYEQY
j_call: TRBJ2-7
d_call: -
v_call: TRBV7-2

cdr3_aa: ASSLQGGQGIFQETQY
j_call: TRBJ2-5
d_call: TRBD1
v_call: TRBV4-1

cdr3_aa: ASSLLSLDEQY
j_call: -
d_call: -
v_call: TRBV5-1

cdr3_aa: ASSQDLGFVNTEAF
j_call: TRBJ1-1
d_call: -
v_call: TRBV4-2

cdr3_aa: ASSLTWTASNYEQF
j_call: TRBJ2-1
d_call: -
v_call: TRBV7-3

cdr3_aa: ASSYGLAGSDTQY
j_call: TRBJ2-3
d_call: TRBD2
v_call: TRBV27

cdr3_aa: ASSARRDAEQF
j_call: TRBJ2-1
d_call: -
v_call: TRBV6-4